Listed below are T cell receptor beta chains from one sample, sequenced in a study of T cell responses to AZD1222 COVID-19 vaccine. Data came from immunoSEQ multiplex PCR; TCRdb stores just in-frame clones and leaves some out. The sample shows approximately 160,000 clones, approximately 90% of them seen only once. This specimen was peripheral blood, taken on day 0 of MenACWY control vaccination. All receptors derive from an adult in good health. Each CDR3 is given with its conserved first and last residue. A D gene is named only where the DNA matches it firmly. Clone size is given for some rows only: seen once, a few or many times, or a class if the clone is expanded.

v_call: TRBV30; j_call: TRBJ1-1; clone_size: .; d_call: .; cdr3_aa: CAWSLGWNTEAFF; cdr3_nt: TGTGCCTGGAGTCTTGGATGGAACACTGAAGCTTTCTTT
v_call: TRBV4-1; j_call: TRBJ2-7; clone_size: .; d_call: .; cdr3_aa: CASSHSGPYEQYF; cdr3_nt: TGCGCCAGCAGCCATAGCGGCCCCTACGAGCAGTACTTC
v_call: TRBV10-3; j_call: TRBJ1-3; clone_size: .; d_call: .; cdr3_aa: CAISESELSGNTIYF; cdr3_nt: TGTGCCATCAGTGAGTCTGAACTCTCTGGAAACACCATATATTTT
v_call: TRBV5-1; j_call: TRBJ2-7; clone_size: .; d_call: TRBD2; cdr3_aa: CASSSRLAGPYEQYF; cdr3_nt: TGCGCCAGCAGCTCGAGACTAGCGGGACCCTACGAGCAGTACTTC
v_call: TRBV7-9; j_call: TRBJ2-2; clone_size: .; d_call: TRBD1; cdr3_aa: CASRRGTGSTGELFF; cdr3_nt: TGTGCCAGCAGGCGGGGGACAGGGAGTACCGGGGAGCTGTTTTTT
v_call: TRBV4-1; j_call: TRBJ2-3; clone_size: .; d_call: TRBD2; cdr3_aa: CASSQLAGARTDTQYF; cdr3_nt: TGCGCCAGCAGCCAGTTAGCGGGAGCCCGCACAGATACGCAGTATTTT
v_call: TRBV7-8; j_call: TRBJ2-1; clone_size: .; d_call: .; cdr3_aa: CASSRGGGLGNEQFF; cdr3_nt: TGTGCCAGCAGCCGAGGAGGCGGGCTGGGCAATGAGCAGTTCTTC
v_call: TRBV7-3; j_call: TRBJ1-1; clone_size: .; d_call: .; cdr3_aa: CASSLRRCPEAFF; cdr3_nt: TGTGCCAGCAGCTTAAGACGTTGCCCCGAAGCTTTCTTT
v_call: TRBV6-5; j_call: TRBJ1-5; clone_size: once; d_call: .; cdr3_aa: CASHPRVDSNQPQHF; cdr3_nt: TGTGCCAGCCATCCCAGGGTAGACAGCAATCAGCCCCAGCATTTT
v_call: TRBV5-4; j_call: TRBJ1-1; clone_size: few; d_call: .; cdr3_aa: CAVQDGWTEAFF; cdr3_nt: TGTGCCGTCCAGGACGGATGGACTGAAGCTTTCTTT
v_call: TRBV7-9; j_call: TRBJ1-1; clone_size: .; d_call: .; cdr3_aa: CASTVGGTEAFF; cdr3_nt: TGTGCCAGCACCGTAGGGGGCACTGAAGCTTTCTTT
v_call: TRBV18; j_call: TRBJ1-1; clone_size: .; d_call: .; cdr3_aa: CASSPGSGSEAFF; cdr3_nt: TGTGCCAGCTCACCTGGGTCAGGAAGTGAAGCTTTCTTT
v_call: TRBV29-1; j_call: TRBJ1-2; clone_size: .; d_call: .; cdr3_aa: CSVARNYGYTF; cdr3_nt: TGCAGCGTTGCTCGTAACTATGGCTACACCTTC
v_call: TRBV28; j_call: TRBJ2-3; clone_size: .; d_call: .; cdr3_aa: CASSLHTQYF; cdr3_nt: TGTGCCAGCAGTCTGCACACGCAGTATTTT
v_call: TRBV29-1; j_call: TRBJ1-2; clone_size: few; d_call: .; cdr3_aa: CSVGDYNYGYTF; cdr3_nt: TGCAGCGTTGGAGATTACAACTATGGCTACACCTTC
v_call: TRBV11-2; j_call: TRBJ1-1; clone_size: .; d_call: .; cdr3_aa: CASSFIGLEAFF; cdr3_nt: TGTGCCAGCAGCTTTATCGGTCTTGAAGCTTTCTTT
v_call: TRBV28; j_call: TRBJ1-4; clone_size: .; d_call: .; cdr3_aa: CASSPPRGVGEKLFF; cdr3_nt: TGTGCCAGCAGTCCCCCGAGGGGGGTTGGGGAAAAACTGTTTTTT
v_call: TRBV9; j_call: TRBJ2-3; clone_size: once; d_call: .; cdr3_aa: CASSAGTHTDTQYF; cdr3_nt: TGTGCCAGCAGCGCCGGGACACACACAGATACGCAGTATTTT
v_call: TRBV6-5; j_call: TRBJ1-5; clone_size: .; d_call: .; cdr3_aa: CASGDIFSNQPQHF; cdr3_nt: TGTGCCAGCGGGGACATCTTTAGCAATCAGCCCCAGCATTTT
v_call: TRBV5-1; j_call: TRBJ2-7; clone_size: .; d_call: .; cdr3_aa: CASGSGESSYEQYF; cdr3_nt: TGCGCCAGCGGGTCGGGAGAGAGCTCCTACGAGCAGTACTTC
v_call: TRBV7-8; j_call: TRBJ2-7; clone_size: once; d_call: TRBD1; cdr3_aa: CASSLISGTRDRVNFYEQYF; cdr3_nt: TGTGCCAGCAGCTTAATAAGCGGGACCCGGGACAGGGTGAATTTCTACGAGCAGTACTTC
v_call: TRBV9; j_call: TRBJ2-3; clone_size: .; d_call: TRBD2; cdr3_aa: CASSPRASGGQEDTQYF; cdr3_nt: TGTGCCAGCAGCCCGCGCGCTAGCGGGGGCCAGGAGGATACGCAGTATTTT
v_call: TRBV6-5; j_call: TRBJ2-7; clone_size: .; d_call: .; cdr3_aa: CASGRDSYEQYF; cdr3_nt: TGTGCCAGCGGTCGGGACTCCTACGAGCAGTACTTC
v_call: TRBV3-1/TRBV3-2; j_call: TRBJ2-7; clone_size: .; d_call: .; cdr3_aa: CASSQHADGTGEQYF; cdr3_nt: TGTGCCAGCAGCCAGCATGCAGACGGGACTGGGGAGCAGTACTTC
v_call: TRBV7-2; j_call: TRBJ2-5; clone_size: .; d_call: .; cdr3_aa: CASSLSRSIQETQYF; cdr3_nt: TGTGCCAGCAGCCTGAGTAGGAGCATCCAAGAGACCCAGTACTTC
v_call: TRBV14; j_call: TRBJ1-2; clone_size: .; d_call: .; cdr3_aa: CASSLGYRYGYTF; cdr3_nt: TGTGCCAGCAGCCTGGGCTACCGTTATGGCTACACCTTC
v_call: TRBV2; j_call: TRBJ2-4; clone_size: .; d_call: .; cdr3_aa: CASSPGIAKNIQYF; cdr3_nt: TGTGCCAGCAGTCCGGGAATAGCCAAAAACATTCAGTACTTC
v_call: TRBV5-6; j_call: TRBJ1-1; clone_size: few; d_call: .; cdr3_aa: CASSFGSGTEAFF; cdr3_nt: TGTGCCAGCAGCTTTGGTTCTGGCACTGAAGCTTTCTTT
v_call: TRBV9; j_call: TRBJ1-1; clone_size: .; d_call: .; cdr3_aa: CASSATASGGGTEAFF; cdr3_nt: TGTGCCAGCAGCGCCACAGCTTCAGGAGGAGGGACTGAAGCTTTCTTT
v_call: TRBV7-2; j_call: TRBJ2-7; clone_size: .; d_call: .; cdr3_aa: CASRAGQASYEQYF; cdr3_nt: TGTGCCAGCAGAGCGGGACAGGCGTCCTACGAGCAGTACTTC
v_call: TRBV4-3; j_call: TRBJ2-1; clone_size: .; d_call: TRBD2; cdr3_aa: CASSQLAGSSYNEQFF; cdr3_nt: TGCGCCAGCAGCCAATTAGCGGGAAGCTCCTACAATGAGCAGTTCTTC
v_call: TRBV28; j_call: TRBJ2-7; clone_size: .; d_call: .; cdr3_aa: CASSLQLQGREQYF; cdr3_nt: TGTGCCAGCAGTTTACAACTACAGGGACGCGAGCAGTACTTC
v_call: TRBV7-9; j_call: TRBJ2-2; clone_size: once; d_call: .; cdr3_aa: CASSLMGANTGELFF; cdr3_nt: TGTGCCAGCAGCCTCATGGGTGCGAACACCGGGGAGCTGTTTTTT
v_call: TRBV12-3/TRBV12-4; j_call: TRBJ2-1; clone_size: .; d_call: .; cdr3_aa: CASSLVELGEQFF; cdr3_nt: TGTGCCAGCAGTTTAGTTGAATTGGGTGAGCAGTTCTTC
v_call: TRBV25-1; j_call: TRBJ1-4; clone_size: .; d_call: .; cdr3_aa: CASSDWGATNEKLFF; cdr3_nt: TGTGCCAGCAGTGATTGGGGGGCGACTAATGAAAAACTGTTTTTT
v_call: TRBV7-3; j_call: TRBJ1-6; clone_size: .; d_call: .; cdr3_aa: CASSLFGPGGDSPLHF; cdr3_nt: TGTGCCAGCAGCCTCTTCGGTCCGGGGGGGGATTCACCCCTCCACTTT
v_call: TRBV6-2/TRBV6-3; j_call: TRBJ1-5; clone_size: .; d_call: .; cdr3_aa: CASSYRPWGSNNQPQHF; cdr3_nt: TGTGCCAGCAGTTATCGCCCATGGGGGAGTAACAATCAGCCCCAGCATTTT
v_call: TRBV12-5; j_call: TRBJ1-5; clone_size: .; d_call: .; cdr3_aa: CASGLSRADQPQHF; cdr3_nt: TGTGCTAGTGGTTTGAGCAGGGCGGATCAGCCCCAGCATTTT
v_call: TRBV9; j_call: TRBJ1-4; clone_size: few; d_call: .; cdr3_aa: CASSEDSYDEKLFF; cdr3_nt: TGTGCCAGCAGTGAGGACTCGTATGATGAAAAACTGTTTTTT
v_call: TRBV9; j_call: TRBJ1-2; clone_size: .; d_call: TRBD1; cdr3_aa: CASGTGTRYTF; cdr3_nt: TGTGCCAGCGGGACAGGGACGCGCTACACCTTC
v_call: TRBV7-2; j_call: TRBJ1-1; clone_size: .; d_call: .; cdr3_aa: CASSSRVGLEAFF; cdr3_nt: TGTGCCAGCAGCTCCCGGGTGGGTCTTGAAGCTTTCTTT
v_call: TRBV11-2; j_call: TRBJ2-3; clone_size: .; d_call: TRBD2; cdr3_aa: CASSLVAGPQYF; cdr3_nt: TGTGCCAGCAGCTTAGTAGCGGGCCCGCAGTATTTT
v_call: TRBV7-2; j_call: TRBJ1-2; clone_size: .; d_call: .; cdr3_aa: CASSSRGGVGYGYTF; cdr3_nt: TGTGCCAGCAGCTCAAGGGGGGGGGTTGGCTATGGCTACACCTTC
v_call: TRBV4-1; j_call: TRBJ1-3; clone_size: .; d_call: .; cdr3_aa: CASSLTTGGGNTIYF; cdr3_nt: TGCGCCAGCAGCCTAACCACCGGAGGTGGAAACACCATATATTTT
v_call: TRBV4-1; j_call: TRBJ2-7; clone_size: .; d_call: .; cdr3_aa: CASSQDFSEDSSYEQYF; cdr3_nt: TGCGCCAGCAGCCAAGACTTCTCGGAGGATAGCTCCTACGAGCAGTACTTC